The rows below give T cell receptor beta chains drawn from one sample of a study of OX40 agonist ivuxolimab in advanced cancers. Some clones are missing from TCRdb's copy, which holds only in-frame ones; the method was immunoSEQ multiplex PCR. The data contain just under 65,000 clones, 85% to 90% of them singletons. The material sequenced was CD4+ or CD8+ T cells sorted from blood, taken in a trial of the OX40 agonist ivuxolimab. The receptor source for this set is an adult with an advanced solid tumor such as melanoma, head and neck, liver or kidney cancer. The CDR3 runs from the conserved cysteine through the conserved F or W. Each record gives: CDR3 DNA, CDR3 protein, D gene, J gene, V gene, clone size. The D gene is left open where the match is weak. A clone size is listed for some rows: how often the clone was seen (once, few, many), or a class if it is expanded.

CDR3nt: TGTGCCAGCAGTCCTCTGGACAGTCTGACCTACGAGCAGTACTTC
CDR3aa: CASSPLDSLTYEQYF
d_gene: NA
j_gene: TRBJ2-7
v_gene: TRBV27
abundance: NA

CDR3nt: TGTGCCAGTAGGCAGCTGGGGGACACAGATACGCAGTATTTT
CDR3aa: CASRQLGDTDTQYF
d_gene: NA
j_gene: TRBJ2-3
v_gene: TRBV19
abundance: NA

CDR3nt: TGCGCCAGCAGTGAGGGACTAGCGGGACCTACTAGCACAGATACGCAGTATTTT
CDR3aa: CASSEGLAGPTSTDTQYF
d_gene: TRBD2
j_gene: TRBJ2-3
v_gene: TRBV10-2
abundance: NA

CDR3nt: TGCGCCAGCAGTGAGTTTTCTGTCTTAGGGGAGCAGTACTTC
CDR3aa: CASSEFSVLGEQYF
d_gene: NA
j_gene: TRBJ2-7
v_gene: TRBV10-1
abundance: NA

CDR3nt: TGTGCCAGCAGTTTCTCCGGGACAGGTATCTATGGCTACACCTTC
CDR3aa: CASSFSGTGIYGYTF
d_gene: TRBD1
j_gene: TRBJ1-2
v_gene: TRBV27
abundance: medium-sized

CDR3nt: TGCAGCGGCCGAATTAAAGAGACCCAGTACTTC
CDR3aa: CSGRIKETQYF
d_gene: NA
j_gene: TRBJ2-5
v_gene: TRBV29-1
abundance: NA

CDR3nt: TGCGCCAGCGGTAAAGGGGGGTACAATGAGCAGTTCTTC
CDR3aa: CASGKGGYNEQFF
d_gene: NA
j_gene: TRBJ2-1
v_gene: TRBV4-1
abundance: once

CDR3nt: TGTGCCAGCAGCCGATCGGGACAGGGTAACTATGGCTACACCTTC
CDR3aa: CASSRSGQGNYGYTF
d_gene: TRBD1
j_gene: TRBJ1-2
v_gene: TRBV6-1
abundance: NA

CDR3nt: TGTGCCAGCAGTAAAGGTCCAGGGAGCACCGGGGAGCTGTTTTTT
CDR3aa: CASSKGPGSTGELFF
d_gene: NA
j_gene: TRBJ2-2
v_gene: TRBV14
abundance: NA

CDR3nt: TGTGCCATCGCGCGGGAGGGCCGACACAATGAGCAGTTCTTC
CDR3aa: CAIAREGRHNEQFF
d_gene: TRBD2
j_gene: TRBJ2-1
v_gene: TRBV10-3
abundance: NA

CDR3nt: TGCGCCAGCAGCTTCCGGGGGACTCAAGGTGAAAAACTGTTTTTT
CDR3aa: CASSFRGTQGEKLFF
d_gene: NA
j_gene: TRBJ1-4
v_gene: TRBV5-1
abundance: NA

CDR3nt: TGCAGCGTGGAGGTGGAGCGAGATTACAATGAGCAGTTCTTC
CDR3aa: CSVEVERDYNEQFF
d_gene: NA
j_gene: TRBJ2-1
v_gene: TRBV29-1
abundance: NA

CDR3nt: TGTGCCAGCAGCGTAGGAAGAGGCCCCTTCTACGAGCAGTACTTC
CDR3aa: CASSVGRGPFYEQYF
d_gene: NA
j_gene: TRBJ2-7
v_gene: TRBV9
abundance: NA

CDR3nt: TGTGCCAGCAGTTTATGGATGCGGACAGCCGAGCAGTACTTC
CDR3aa: CASSLWMRTAEQYF
d_gene: NA
j_gene: TRBJ2-7
v_gene: TRBV28
abundance: NA

CDR3nt: TGTGCCGGAGAACTAGGGGGTGCATATGGCTACACCTTC
CDR3aa: CAGELGGAYGYTF
d_gene: NA
j_gene: TRBJ1-2
v_gene: TRBV7-2
abundance: NA

CDR3nt: TGTGCCAGCAGCCCTGGGACTAGCGGGAGTAATGAGCAGTTCTTC
CDR3aa: CASSPGTSGSNEQFF
d_gene: TRBD2
j_gene: TRBJ2-1
v_gene: TRBV27
abundance: NA

CDR3nt: TGTGCCAGCAGTGAAGGAATCCGTAATGAAAAACTGTTTTTT
CDR3aa: CASSEGIRNEKLFF
d_gene: NA
j_gene: TRBJ1-4
v_gene: TRBV2
abundance: NA

CDR3nt: TGTGCCAGCTCACGCGGGACACTGAACACTGAAGCTTTCTTT
CDR3aa: CASSRGTLNTEAFF
d_gene: NA
j_gene: TRBJ1-1
v_gene: TRBV18
abundance: NA

CDR3nt: TGCAGCGTTGAGGATCTCGGGGGCGAAACTTACGAGCAGTACTTC
CDR3aa: CSVEDLGGETYEQYF
d_gene: NA
j_gene: TRBJ2-7
v_gene: TRBV29-1
abundance: NA

CDR3nt: TGCGCCAGCAACCGGGACAGCTCCTACGAGCAGTACTTC
CDR3aa: CASNRDSSYEQYF
d_gene: TRBD1
j_gene: TRBJ2-7
v_gene: TRBV5-1
abundance: NA

CDR3nt: TGCGCCAGCACGGACTCTGGAAACACCATATATTTT
CDR3aa: CASTDSGNTIYF
d_gene: NA
j_gene: TRBJ1-3
v_gene: TRBV5-1
abundance: NA

CDR3nt: TGTGCCAGCAGCGTAGGGATGGGACTAGCGGGAAGGTCCTACAATGAGCAGTTCTTC
CDR3aa: CASSVGMGLAGRSYNEQFF
d_gene: TRBD2
j_gene: TRBJ2-1
v_gene: TRBV9
abundance: NA

CDR3nt: TGCGCCAGCAGCCAAGGTACTAGCGGGGGAAGAGCGGCCCAGTACTTC
CDR3aa: CASSQGTSGGRAAQYF
d_gene: TRBD2
j_gene: TRBJ2-5
v_gene: TRBV4-1
abundance: NA

CDR3nt: TGTGCCAGCAGCTCCCCGGTCCAGCCCCAGCATTTT
CDR3aa: CASSSPVQPQHF
d_gene: NA
j_gene: TRBJ1-5
v_gene: TRBV6-5
abundance: NA

CDR3nt: TGTGCCAGCAGCCCTTCCCCGGGACAGGGGGCGGGGGACACTGAAGCTTTCTTT
CDR3aa: CASSPSPGQGAGDTEAFF
d_gene: TRBD1
j_gene: TRBJ1-1
v_gene: TRBV9
abundance: NA

CDR3nt: TGCGCCAGCAGCGCGACAGGAGCCTCCTACAATGAGCAGTTCTTC
CDR3aa: CASSATGASYNEQFF
d_gene: NA
j_gene: TRBJ2-1
v_gene: TRBV10-1
abundance: NA

CDR3nt: TGTGCCATCACAGGTGGAGCAGATACGCAGTATTTT
CDR3aa: CAITGGADTQYF
d_gene: NA
j_gene: TRBJ2-3
v_gene: TRBV10-3
abundance: NA

CDR3nt: TGCAGTGCCCTGGGCAATGAGCAGTTCTTC
CDR3aa: CSALGNEQFF
d_gene: NA
j_gene: TRBJ2-1
v_gene: TRBV20-1
abundance: NA

CDR3nt: TGTGCCAGCAGCGCCCCCCCCCGGCCCGGGGAGCTGTTTTTT
CDR3aa: CASSAPPRPGELFF
d_gene: NA
j_gene: TRBJ2-2
v_gene: TRBV7-6
abundance: NA

CDR3nt: TGTGCCAGCAGCTCCCGTTGGGAACGGGGGTCCTACAATGAGCAGTTCTTC
CDR3aa: CASSSRWERGSYNEQFF
d_gene: NA
j_gene: TRBJ2-1
v_gene: TRBV11-2
abundance: NA

CDR3nt: TGTGCCAGCTCACCACAGTTGGCGGGCGACTATGGCTACACCTTC
CDR3aa: CASSPQLAGDYGYTF
d_gene: NA
j_gene: TRBJ1-2
v_gene: TRBV18
abundance: NA

CDR3nt: TGCGCCAGCAGCCAACCGGGACTAGGGGACTACAATGAGCAGTTCTTC
CDR3aa: CASSQPGLGDYNEQFF
d_gene: TRBD2
j_gene: TRBJ2-1
v_gene: TRBV4-1
abundance: NA

CDR3nt: TGTGCCAGCAGCCAAGACCCAACAGGGGAGCGCGAGCAGTACTTC
CDR3aa: CASSQDPTGEREQYF
d_gene: TRBD1
j_gene: TRBJ2-7
v_gene: TRBV4-2
abundance: NA

CDR3nt: TGTGCCAGCAGCCGAGATTACGGCAATCAGCCCCAGCATTTT
CDR3aa: CASSRDYGNQPQHF
d_gene: NA
j_gene: TRBJ1-5
v_gene: TRBV28
abundance: once

CDR3nt: TGTGCCAGCAGTGTCCGGGACAGGGGACGGACAGATACGCAGTATTTT
CDR3aa: CASSVRDRGRTDTQYF
d_gene: TRBD1
j_gene: TRBJ2-3
v_gene: TRBV27
abundance: NA

CDR3nt: TGTGCCAGCAGCCAACCTGGGAACGGCTACACCTTC
CDR3aa: CASSQPGNGYTF
d_gene: NA
j_gene: TRBJ1-2
v_gene: TRBV4-2
abundance: NA

CDR3nt: TGCGCCAGCAGCTTGGGGTTCAGGTCAGGGGCCAACGTCCTGACTTTC
CDR3aa: CASSLGFRSGANVLTF
d_gene: NA
j_gene: TRBJ2-6
v_gene: TRBV5-1
abundance: NA

CDR3nt: TGTGCCAGCAGTTTCTCGGGAGGGACAGGCCAAGAGACCCAGTACTTC
CDR3aa: CASSFSGGTGQETQYF
d_gene: NA
j_gene: TRBJ2-5
v_gene: TRBV6-5
abundance: NA

CDR3nt: TGTGCCAGCAGCTTAGGGGTTATCAATGAGCAGTTCTTC
CDR3aa: CASSLGVINEQFF
d_gene: NA
j_gene: TRBJ2-1
v_gene: TRBV11-3
abundance: NA

CDR3nt: TGTGCCAGCAGCCCCAGAATGGGGTACGGAGAGTACGAGCAGTACTTC
CDR3aa: CASSPRMGYGEYEQYF
d_gene: NA
j_gene: TRBJ2-7
v_gene: TRBV7-9
abundance: NA

CDR3nt: TGTGCCAGCAGCTTGCTACGAGATACGCAGTATTTT
CDR3aa: CASSLLRDTQYF
d_gene: NA
j_gene: TRBJ2-3
v_gene: TRBV11-1
abundance: NA

CDR3nt: TGTGCCAGCAGTGGGGGACAGGGAGCAACCCAGTACTTC
CDR3aa: CASSGGQGATQYF
d_gene: TRBD1
j_gene: TRBJ2-5
v_gene: TRBV2
abundance: NA

CDR3nt: TGCAGCGTTGAACGTCAGGGGATTGACATTCAGTACTTC
CDR3aa: CSVERQGIDIQYF
d_gene: NA
j_gene: TRBJ2-4
v_gene: TRBV29-1
abundance: NA

CDR3nt: TGTGCCAGCAGTGAAGGTGAAGATACGCAGTATTTT
CDR3aa: CASSEGEDTQYF
d_gene: NA
j_gene: TRBJ2-3
v_gene: TRBV2
abundance: NA

CDR3nt: TGTGCCAGCAGTCGGGGCGGGGGGGCTACAGATACGCAGTATTTT
CDR3aa: CASSRGGGATDTQYF
d_gene: TRBD2
j_gene: TRBJ2-3
v_gene: TRBV7-9
abundance: NA

CDR3nt: TGTGCCAGCAGTTACGGCAGGGAATATGGCTACACCTTC
CDR3aa: CASSYGREYGYTF
d_gene: NA
j_gene: TRBJ1-2
v_gene: TRBV6-5
abundance: NA

CDR3nt: TGTGCCAGTACCGCCGCCCGGGACAGGCTTGCAACTAATGAAAAACTGTTTTTT
CDR3aa: CASTAARDRLATNEKLFF
d_gene: TRBD1
j_gene: TRBJ1-4
v_gene: TRBV19
abundance: NA

CDR3nt: TGTGCCAGCAGGCGCACTAGCGGGAAGGATACGCAGTATTTT
CDR3aa: CASRRTSGKDTQYF
d_gene: TRBD2
j_gene: TRBJ2-3
v_gene: TRBV2
abundance: NA

CDR3nt: TGTGCCAGCAGCCGAGTTCAGGGGAACTATGGCTACACCTTC
CDR3aa: CASSRVQGNYGYTF
d_gene: NA
j_gene: TRBJ1-2
v_gene: TRBV14
abundance: NA